This T cell receptor beta chain was captured by sequencing in a study of blood T cell repertoires in COVID-19. Across the study: The study drew acute and convalescent COVID-19 samples from the United States, Italy and Spain. T cells, B-cell-depleted T cells, or PBMCs provided the cDNA or gDNA that served as material.

Authors' methods: Reference gene primers were amplified, and this amplification served to estimate nucleated cell counts. TCRdb keeps only in-frame clones here, not all; method: immunoSEQ multiplex PCR. V and J calls and clone size are those listed in that table; D and trimming were worked out from the DNA. The table includes approximately 200,000 clones, around nine tenths detected once. Germline values: CDR1 GTSNPN, CDR2 SVGIG (reference sequence). The CDR3 has 14 amino acids. V gave up 3 bases and J gave up 4 bases, with 12 bases separating them. V gene TRBV30 combines with J gene TRBJ1-4; D possibly corresponds to TRBD1 (5 bases). This TCR was recovered from a woman aged 55 to 70 with acute or convalescent COVID-19. The sequenced material came from peripheral blood. Here the CDR3 reads CAWSLGGGNEKLFF. CDR3 DNA: TGTGCCTGGAGCCTCGGGGGGGGTAATGAAAAACTGTTTTTT.